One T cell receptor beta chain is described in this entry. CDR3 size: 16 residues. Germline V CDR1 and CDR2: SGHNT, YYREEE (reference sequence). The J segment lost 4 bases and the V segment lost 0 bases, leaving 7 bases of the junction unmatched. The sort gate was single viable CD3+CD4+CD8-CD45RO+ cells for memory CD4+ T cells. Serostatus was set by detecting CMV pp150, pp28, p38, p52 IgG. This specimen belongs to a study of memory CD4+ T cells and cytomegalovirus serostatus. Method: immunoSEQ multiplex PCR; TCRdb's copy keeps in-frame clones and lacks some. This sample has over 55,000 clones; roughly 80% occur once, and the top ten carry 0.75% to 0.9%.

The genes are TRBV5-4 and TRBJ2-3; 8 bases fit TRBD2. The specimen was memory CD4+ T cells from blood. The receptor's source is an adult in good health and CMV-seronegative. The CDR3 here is CASSLATGRGADTQYF. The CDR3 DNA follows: TGTGCCAGCAGCTTGGCTACTGGGCGGGGGGCAGATACGCAGTATTTT. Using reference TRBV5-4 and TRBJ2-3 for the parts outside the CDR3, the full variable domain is ETGVTQSPTHLIKTRGQQVTLRCSSQSGHNTVSWYQQALGQGPQFIFQYYREEENGRGNFPPRFSGLQFPNYSSELNVNALELDDSALYLCASSLATGRGADTQYFGPGTRLTVL.